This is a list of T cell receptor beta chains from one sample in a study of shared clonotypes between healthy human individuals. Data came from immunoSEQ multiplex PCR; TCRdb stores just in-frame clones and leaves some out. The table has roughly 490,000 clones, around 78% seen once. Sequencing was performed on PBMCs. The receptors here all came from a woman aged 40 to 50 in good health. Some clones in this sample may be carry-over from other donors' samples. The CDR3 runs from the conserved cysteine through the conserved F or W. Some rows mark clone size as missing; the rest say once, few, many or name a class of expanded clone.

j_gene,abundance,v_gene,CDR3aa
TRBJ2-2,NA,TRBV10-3,CAISEGTGSTGELFF
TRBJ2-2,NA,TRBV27,CASSSYGGAISNTGELFF
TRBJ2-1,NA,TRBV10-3,CAISDRANLDNEQFF
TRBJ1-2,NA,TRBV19,CASGGQGASYGYTF
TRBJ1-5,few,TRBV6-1,CASERDRGANQPQHF
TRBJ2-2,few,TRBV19,CASSIGTLRAGGELFF
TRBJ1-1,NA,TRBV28,CASSHPGLVMNTEAFF
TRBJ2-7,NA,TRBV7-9,CASSLGVGATEQYF
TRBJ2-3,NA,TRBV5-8,CASSLGGDRSTDTQYF
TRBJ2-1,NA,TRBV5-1,CASVTLAGTYNEQFF
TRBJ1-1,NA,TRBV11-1,CASSPTGTGSSFF
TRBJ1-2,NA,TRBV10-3,CAISESSGHYGYTF
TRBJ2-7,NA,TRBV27,CASRAADEQYF
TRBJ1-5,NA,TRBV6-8,CASSPGRTGDFLSINQPQHF
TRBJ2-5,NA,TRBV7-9,CASSFRGSETQYF
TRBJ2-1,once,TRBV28,CASSGRALNEQFF
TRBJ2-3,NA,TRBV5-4,CASSLGGGGREHTDTQYF
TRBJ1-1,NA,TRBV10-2,CASRKQNTEAFF
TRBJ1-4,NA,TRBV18,CASSRGGATNEKLFF
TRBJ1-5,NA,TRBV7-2,CASSSTGNQPQHF
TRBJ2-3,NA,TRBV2,CASSEPDTQYF
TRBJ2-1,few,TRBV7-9,CASSSQSSYNEQFF
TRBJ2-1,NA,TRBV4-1,CASSQEYPGQGRGEQFF
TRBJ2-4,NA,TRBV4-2,CASSHRQGDWYF
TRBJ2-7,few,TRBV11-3,CASSLAGGNPGEQYF
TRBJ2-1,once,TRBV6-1,CASSEATTGFYNEQFF
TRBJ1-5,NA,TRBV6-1,CASRPSGGGQPQHF
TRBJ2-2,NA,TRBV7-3,CASSLSGGPGELFF
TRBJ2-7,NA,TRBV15,CATSRGLAGKGEQYF
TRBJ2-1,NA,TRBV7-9,CASSASGNEQFF
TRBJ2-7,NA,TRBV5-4,CASSAGQGAHEQYF
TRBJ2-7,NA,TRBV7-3,CASSLLRVAYEQYF
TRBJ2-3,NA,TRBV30,CAWGTGADTQYF
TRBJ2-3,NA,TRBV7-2,CASSPGYSGSGTDTQYF
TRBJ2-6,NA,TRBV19,CASSMAVTTGANVLTF
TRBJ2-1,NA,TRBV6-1,CASREVHQYNEQFF
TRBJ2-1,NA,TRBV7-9,CASSSRLAQSYNEQFF
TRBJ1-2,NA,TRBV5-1,CASSLAQGAAYGYTF
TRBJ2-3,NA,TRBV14,CASSQVGTPMTDTQYF
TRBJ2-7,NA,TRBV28,CASSSPGQAYEQYF
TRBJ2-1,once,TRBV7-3,CASSFFPQGNEQFF
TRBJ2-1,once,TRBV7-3,CASSLRLAGLDEQFF
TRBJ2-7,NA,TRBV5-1,CASSPTGSYEQYF
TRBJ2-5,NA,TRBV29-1,CSVVWDDGETQYF
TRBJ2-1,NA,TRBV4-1,CASSQDRPWGGGYNEQFF
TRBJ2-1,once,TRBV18,CASSPLAGGFNEQFF
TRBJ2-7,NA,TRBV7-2,CASSLVVGPSYEQYF
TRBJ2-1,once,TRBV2,CASRVVVEQFF
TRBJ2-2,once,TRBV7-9,CASSPASNTGELFF
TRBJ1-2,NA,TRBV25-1,CASSGRADYGYTF
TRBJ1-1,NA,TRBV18,CASSPRIELNTEAFF
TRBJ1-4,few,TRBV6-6,CASRQGNREKLFF
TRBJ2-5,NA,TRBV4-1,CASSQSGVAPETQYF
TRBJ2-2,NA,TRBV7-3,CASSPLAGANTGELFF
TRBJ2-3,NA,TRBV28,CASRGAGSTDTQYF
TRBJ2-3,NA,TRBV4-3,CASSQAASGRWTDTQYF
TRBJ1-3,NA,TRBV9,CASSLQENSGNTIYF
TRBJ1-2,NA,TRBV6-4,CASAHDSKPGYTF
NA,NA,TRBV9,CASSASTGSYEQYF
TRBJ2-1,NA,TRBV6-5,CASSKPGQGAYEQFF